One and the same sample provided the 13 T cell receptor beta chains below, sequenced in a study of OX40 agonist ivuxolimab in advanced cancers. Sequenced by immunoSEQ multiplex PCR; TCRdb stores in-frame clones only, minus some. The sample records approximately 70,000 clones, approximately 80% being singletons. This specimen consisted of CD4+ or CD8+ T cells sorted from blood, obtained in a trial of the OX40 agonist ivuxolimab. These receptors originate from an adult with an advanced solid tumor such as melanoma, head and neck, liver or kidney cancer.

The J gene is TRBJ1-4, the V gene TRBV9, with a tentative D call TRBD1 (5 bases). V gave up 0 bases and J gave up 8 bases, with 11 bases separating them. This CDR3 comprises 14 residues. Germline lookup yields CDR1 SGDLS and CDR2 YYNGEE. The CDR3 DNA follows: TGTGCCAGCAGCGTAGGTTCCGGGGGAGAAAAACTGTTTTTT. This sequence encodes CASSVGSGGEKLFF.

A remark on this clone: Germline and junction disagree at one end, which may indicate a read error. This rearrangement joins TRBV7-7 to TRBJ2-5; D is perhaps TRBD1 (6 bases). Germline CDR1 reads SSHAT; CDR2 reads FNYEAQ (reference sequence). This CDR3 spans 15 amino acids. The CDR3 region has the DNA TGTGCTAGCACCTTAGGCCCAGGGGTGGAAGAGACCCAGTACTTC. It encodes CASTLGPGVEETQYF.

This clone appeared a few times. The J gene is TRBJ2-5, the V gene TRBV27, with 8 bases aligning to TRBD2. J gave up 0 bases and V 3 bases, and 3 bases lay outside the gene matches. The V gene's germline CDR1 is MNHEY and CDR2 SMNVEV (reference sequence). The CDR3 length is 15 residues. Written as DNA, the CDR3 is TGTGCCAGCAGTTTTGTTAGCGGGAACCAAGAGACCCAGTACTTC. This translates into CASSFVSGNQETQYF.

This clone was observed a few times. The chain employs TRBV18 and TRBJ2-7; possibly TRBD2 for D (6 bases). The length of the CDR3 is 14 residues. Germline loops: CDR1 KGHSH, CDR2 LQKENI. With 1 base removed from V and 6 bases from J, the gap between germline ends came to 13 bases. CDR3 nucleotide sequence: TGTGCCAGCTCACCACGGGCGGGACCGGGCGAGCAGTACGTC. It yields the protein CASSPRAGPGEQYV.

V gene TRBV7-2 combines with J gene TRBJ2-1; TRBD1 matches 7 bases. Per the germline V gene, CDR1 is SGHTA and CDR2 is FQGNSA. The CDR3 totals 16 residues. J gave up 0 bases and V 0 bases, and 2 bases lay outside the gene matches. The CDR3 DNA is TGTGCCAGCAGCTTAGCAGGGGGCGGCTCCTACAATGAGCAGTTCTTC. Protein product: CASSLAGGGSYNEQFF.

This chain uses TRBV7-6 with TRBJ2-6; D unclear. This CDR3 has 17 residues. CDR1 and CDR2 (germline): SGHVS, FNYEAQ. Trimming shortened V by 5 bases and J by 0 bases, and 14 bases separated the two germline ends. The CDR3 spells CASSPSGSPSGANVLTF. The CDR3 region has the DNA TGTGCCAGCAGCCCATCCGGCAGTCCCTCTGGGGCCAACGTCCTGACTTTC.

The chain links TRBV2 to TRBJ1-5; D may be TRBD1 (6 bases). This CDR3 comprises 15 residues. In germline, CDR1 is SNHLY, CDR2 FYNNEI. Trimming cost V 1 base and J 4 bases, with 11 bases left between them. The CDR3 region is CASSEVRGRNQPQHF. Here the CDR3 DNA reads TGTGCCAGCAGTGAAGTCAGGGGACGAAATCAGCCCCAGCATTTT.

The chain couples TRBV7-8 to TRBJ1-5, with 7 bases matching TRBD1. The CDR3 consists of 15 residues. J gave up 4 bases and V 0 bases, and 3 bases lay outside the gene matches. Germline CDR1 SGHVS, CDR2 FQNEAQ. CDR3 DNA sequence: TGTGCCAGCAGCTTAGCCCTGACAGGGAATCAGCCCCAGCATTTT. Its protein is CASSLALTGNQPQHF.

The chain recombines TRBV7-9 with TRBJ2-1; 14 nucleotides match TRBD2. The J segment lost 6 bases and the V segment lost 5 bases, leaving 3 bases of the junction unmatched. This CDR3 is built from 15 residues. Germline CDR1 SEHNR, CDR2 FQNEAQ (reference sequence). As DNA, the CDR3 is TGTGCCAGCAGCCTGACTAGCGGGGGGGCCAATGAGCAGTTCTTC. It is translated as CASSLTSGGANEQFF.

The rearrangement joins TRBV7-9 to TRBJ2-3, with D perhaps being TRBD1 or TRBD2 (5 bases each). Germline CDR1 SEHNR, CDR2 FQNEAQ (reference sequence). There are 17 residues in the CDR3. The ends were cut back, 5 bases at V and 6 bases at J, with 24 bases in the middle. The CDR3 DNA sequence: TGTGCCAGCAGCCTGGAGGAGCAGGGACGATGGGTTGATACGCAGTATTTT. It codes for CASSLEEQGRWVDTQYF.

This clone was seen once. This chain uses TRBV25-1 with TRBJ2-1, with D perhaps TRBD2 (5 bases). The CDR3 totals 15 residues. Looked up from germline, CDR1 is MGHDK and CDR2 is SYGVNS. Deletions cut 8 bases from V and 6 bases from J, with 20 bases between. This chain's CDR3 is CASQHPSTRFNEQFF. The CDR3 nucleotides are TGTGCCAGCCAGCACCCATCAACTAGGTTCAATGAGCAGTTCTTC.

The CDR3 DNA follows: TGTGCCAGCAGTGAAGCCCGGAGCGGGAGGGAGACCCAGTACTTC. Translated, it gives CASSEARSGRETQYF. The rearrangement uses TRBV2 and TRBJ2-5, with 9 bases that match TRBD2. The CDR3 is 15 amino acids. J lost 5 bases, V lost 0 bases, and 4 bases had no gene match. Germline V gene sequence: CDR1 SNHLY, CDR2 FYNNEI.

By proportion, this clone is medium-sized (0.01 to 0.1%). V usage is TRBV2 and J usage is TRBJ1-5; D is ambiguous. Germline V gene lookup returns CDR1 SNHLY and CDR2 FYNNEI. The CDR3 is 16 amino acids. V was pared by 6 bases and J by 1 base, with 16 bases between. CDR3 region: CASRWAEGWSNQPQHF. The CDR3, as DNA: TGTGCCAGCAGATGGGCTGAGGGTTGGAGCAATCAGCCCCAGCATTTT.